This T cell receptor beta chain is drawn from a study of T-cell reconstitution after alpha-beta-depleted transplantation in children. As for this clonotype: The target antigen is unknown.

This CDR3 region has 16 residues. V dropped 0 bases and J dropped 10 bases, with 18 bases sitting between them. From germline, CDR1 is SGHTA and CDR2 FQGNSA. Study conclusions and caveats: T-cell numbers and diversity one year post-transplant derived largely from freshly generated T cells.

The library targeted TCRbeta and was prepared with unique molecular identifiers. TCRdb reprocessed the PCR reads via MiXCR and lists one record per CDR3 protein. The table lists about 980,000 distinct CDR3 sequences, around 30% of them singletons, with roughly 27% in the top ten. The V and J genes are TRBV7-2 and TRBJ1-4, with D perhaps matching TRBD1 (5 bases). Here the sequenced sample was PBMCs, mostly from graft donor cells, taken 360 days after TCRalphabeta/CD19-depleted stem cell transplant. This sequence was found in a boy in the first two years of life who had a stem cell transplant for SCID, so the T cells may come from the graft donor. The CDR3 nucleotides are TGTGCCAGCAGCTTAGCGTGGGCCGGGGCGGGGGGAAAACTGTTTTTT. Protein: CASSLAWAGAGGKLFF.